The T cell receptor (beta chain) under discussion was sequenced for a study of blood T cells in healthy people across ages. Next came a second PCR, run for roughly 6 to 11 cycles, which used a sample-barcoded 5' primer along with a J-beta primer mix. MiXCR was run by TCRdb on the 5' RACE reads, yielding one entry per CDR3 protein. The sample includes hundreds of thousands of distinct CDR3 sequences, around 24% of them seen just once. The CDR3 contains 17 residues. J lost 2 bases, V lost 6 bases, and 10 bases had no gene match. Looked up from germline, CDR1 is MRHNA and CDR2 is SNTAGT. The sample was also linked to a second study, of T cells of mothers and their children.

The chain joins TRBV6-4 to TRBJ1-2, with TRBD1 matching over 12 bases. The sample comprised blood. The receptor was derived from a boy under 18 in good health. The chain's CDR3 is CASRNRDRGPSNYGYTF. CDR3 coding DNA: TGTGCCAGCAGGAACCGGGACAGGGGGCCTTCAAACTATGGCTACACCTTC.